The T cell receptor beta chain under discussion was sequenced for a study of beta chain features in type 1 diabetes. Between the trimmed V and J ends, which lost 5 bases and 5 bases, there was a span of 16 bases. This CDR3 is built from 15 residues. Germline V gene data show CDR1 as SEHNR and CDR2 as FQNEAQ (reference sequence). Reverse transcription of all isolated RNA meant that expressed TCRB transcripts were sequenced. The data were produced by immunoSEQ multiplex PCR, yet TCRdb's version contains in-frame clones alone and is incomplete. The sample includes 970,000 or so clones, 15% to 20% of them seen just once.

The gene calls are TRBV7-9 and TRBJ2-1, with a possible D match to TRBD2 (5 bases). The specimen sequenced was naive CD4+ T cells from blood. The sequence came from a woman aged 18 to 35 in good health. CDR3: CASSSTVNGDNEQFF. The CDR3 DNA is TGTGCCAGCAGCAGTACAGTAAACGGGGACAATGAGCAGTTCTTC.